The sequence of this TCR beta chain was determined in a study of OX40 agonist ivuxolimab in advanced cancers. Study information: Patients were dosed intravenously with ivuxolimab at 0.01 to 10 mg/kg every 2 weeks.

The germline CDR1 and CDR2 sequences are SGDLS and YYNGEE. The CDR3 runs to 16 residues. V gave up 0 bases and J gave up 2 bases, with 9 bases separating them. The repertoire was sequenced with immunoSEQ multiplex PCR; TCRdb's copy has only in-frame clones and lacks some. The sample consists of about 72,000 clones, about 85% of them appearing once. Study results and limitations: Circulating CD4+ and CD8+ T cells showed clonal expansion by week 6 at 0.1 to 3.0 mg/kg.

About this clone itself: The antigen remains unidentified.

Peripheral blood came from all dose cohorts at three timepoints. The genes are TRBV9 and TRBJ2-6; no reliable D call. The sequence was collected from an adult with an advanced solid tumor such as melanoma, head and neck, liver or kidney cancer. The source material was CD4+ or CD8+ T cells sorted from blood, sampled in a trial of the OX40 agonist ivuxolimab. CDR3 coding DNA: TGTGCCAGCAGCGTAGTTGGGAAGGCTGGGGCCAACGTCCTGACTTTC. Amino acids: CASSVVGKAGANVLTF.